This section outlines one T cell receptor beta chain sequence together with its context. In its sample, this clone was seen a few times. No cognate antigen has been identified for it. Base qualities are not recorded, but no much larger clone differs from it by a single base. This specimen belongs to a study of shared clonotypes between healthy human individuals (TCRdb year 2020). For the study in its entirety: The cohort comprised a couple of women and a few men aged 18 to 49 years. For each donor, CD4 naive and CD4 memory were each run on three plates, CD8 naive on two plates, and CD8 memory on one plate. To estimate repertoire size and how much clonotype sharing occurs between individuals, the study deeply sequenced the blood TCR repertoires of five or six healthy adults. To increase sequencing depth and limit assay-specific biases, different laboratories used diverse techniques to prepare libraries and sequence TCR repertoires. Each donor's leukapheresis produced roughly between roughly 0.85 and 10 billion PBMCs.

Paper-wide results and their limitations: Naive subsets generally had larger estimated clonotype richness than memory subsets did. Pairwise subsampling indicated that sequencing depth was expected to affect the degree of clonotype sharing among donors. Incomplete sequencing was indicated by rarefaction of sorted-subset datasets, despite the large sequencing depth. Clonotypes shared by all four sorted-subset donors showed higher generation probabilities than non-shared clonotypes. Sampling was limited to blood, and TCR repertoires in tissue likely differ from TCR repertoires in blood. When a few donors were compared, the shared fraction of clonotypes was about 5.2% for naive CD4, around 3.5% for naive CD8, roughly 2.5% for memory CD4, and 0.3% to 0.5% for memory CD8. The genetic and exposure-history diversity represented was limited by the small number of donors.

CDR1 and CDR2 are drawn from the germline V gene (reference sequence): GTSNPN, SVGIG. From the cysteine up to the phenylalanine, the CDR3 has a length of 13 residues. Left in the record is the CDR3 DNA by itself, 39 bases read in frame from the first base. The junction carries 19 bases between V and J, which are trimmed by 2 bases and 12 bases respectively. For the CD8 naive samples, CD45RO-negative cells were positively selected for CCR7, yielding a CD45RA+CCR7+ population from which TemRA cells were excluded. Donors were healthy HIV-negative adults with no recently reported acute infections or vaccinations. Only Caucasian adults living in Nashville, Tennessee, USA were represented among the donors. After blood collection by leukapheresis, PBMCs were isolated using Ficoll-Histopaque density gradient centrifugation and then cryopreserved in the vapor phase of liquid nitrogen. Analytical flow cytometry was used to check the purity and quantity of each magnetically sorted T cell population. Genomic DNA was isolated from each sorted fraction and quantified by UV absorbance on a Nanodrop 2000c.

Using the deep immunoSEQ assay, TCR CDR3 regions were amplified from genomic DNA by multiplex PCR. Extracted genomic DNA from each cell subset was distributed evenly across all wells of several immunoSEQ 96-well plates, and each plate was treated as a replicate. For sorted subsets, around 200 ng genomic DNA, equal to 30,000 to 35,000 T cell genomes, was loaded into each replicate PCR. The purified libraries were quantified using a Qubit 3.0 fluorometer, sized with a Bioanalyzer 2100, and then quantified again using the KAPA Library Quantification kit. Each immunoSEQ 96-well plate was sequenced on its own single-read 150-cycle Illumina NextSeq 550 flow cell. The published analysis was carried out like this. Because only junctional sequences without quality scores were contained in the immunoSEQ output, filtering matching that applied to full-length reads could not be performed. Sequences were annotated with PyIR, a Python wrapper for IgBLAST v1.9, and V/J genes and CDR3 were assigned using IMGT germline references. Reads were removed for weak V/J assignments (E-value above 1e-6), missing CDR3, stop codons, out-of-frame junctions, or ambiguous translated residues. V3J clonotypes were defined by identical inferred V gene, J gene, and CDR3 amino acid sequence. Percentage overlap between repertoires was computed as shared unique clonotypes divided by the size of the smaller repertoire. Repertoire richness was assessed with RTK rarefaction, the Chao1 estimator, and Recon v2.1 estimates of unobserved clonotypes. For all TCRbeta clonotypes obtained by the gDNA method from a few donors, generation probabilities were computed with OLGA. TCRdb retrieved this table from immuneACCESS and kept in-frame rearrangements only. Not all clones are present; in checked studies, unresolved V genes account for under half, and no reason is known for the remainder. V, J and clone size are taken as reported in that table, and D and trimming were inferred from the DNA itself. The sample includes around 2.1 million clones, with about 93% observed a single time. Jointly, the top ten make up over 1.5% of the sample.

Sequenced material: naive CD8+ T cells from PBMCs. The cell subset or site tag for this specimen amounts to: CD45RA+CCR7+. In this chain, TRBV30 is recombined with TRBJ1-1, and possibly TRBD1, on 5 matching bases. The source of this sequence is a man aged 18 to 35 in good health. Some clones in this sample may be carry-over from other donors' samples. Here is the DNA: TGTGCCTGGAGTTGGGGGGGTAGGACGGAAACTTTCTTT. This gives the protein CAWSWGGRTETFF. With the rest looked up from the reference TRBV30 and TRBJ1-1 genes rather than sequenced, the full variable domain is SQTIHQWPATLVQPVGSPLSLECTVEGTSNPNLYWYRQAAGRGLQLLFYSVGIGQISSEVPQNLSASRPQDRQFILSSKKLLLSDSGFYLCAWSWGGRTETFFGQGTRLTVV.